These 31 T cell receptor beta chains were sequenced from one sample in a study of shared clonotypes between healthy human individuals. TCRdb's copy holds only in-frame clones and misses some; the assay was immunoSEQ multiplex PCR. The profile covers roughly 810,000 clones, with approximately 96% appearing a single time and roughly 0.23% taken by the ten largest. Naive CD8 cells comprised CD45RO-negative, CCR7-positively selected cells, excluding terminally differentiated effector memory CD45RA+ cells. Sequences were obtained from naive CD8+ T cells sorted from blood. These receptor sequences come from a man younger than 40 in good health.

The rearrangement joins TRBV9 to TRBJ1-3; D ambiguous. This CDR3 spans 14 amino acids. Trimming shortened V by 4 bases and J by 0 bases, and 8 bases separated the two germline ends. The germline CDR1 and CDR2 sequences are SGDLS and YYNGEE. The CDR3 nucleotides are TGTGCCAGCAGCCTAACTAACTCTGGAAACACCATATATTTT. Its protein is CASSLTNSGNTIYF.

This clone was observed once. The chain combines TRBV13 with TRBJ2-2; 15 nucleotides agree with TRBD2. The ends lost 5 bases at V and 1 base at J; junction bases unmatched: 5. This CDR3 contains 18 residues. Germline V CDR1 and CDR2: PRHDT, FYEKMQ (reference sequence). The CDR3 sequence is CASSPGLAGGLNTGELFF. Here the CDR3 DNA reads TGTGCCAGCAGCCCTGGACTAGCGGGAGGGCTGAACACCGGGGAGCTGTTTTTT.

The chain links TRBV14 to TRBJ2-3; D not certain. The CDR3 sequence is 14 residues long. Germline CDR1 is SGHDN and CDR2 is FVKESK. The V and J ends lost 5 bases and 6 bases respectively, with 15 bases between them. CDR3 nucleotide sequence: TGTGCCAGCAGCGAAGGGTTCTTCTCGGATACGCAGTATTTT. Protein product: CASSEGFFSDTQYF.

This sequence joins TRBV28 and TRBJ1-5; D gene ambiguous. Germline values: CDR1 MDHEN, CDR2 SYDVKM. This CDR3 region has 16 residues. The V end lost 4 bases, the J end lost 4 bases, and 17 bases lay between the germline ends. The CDR3 bases are TGTGCCAGCAGTTATCCCCCCCGGGCCCCGAATCAGCCCCAGCATTTT. Its translation is CASSYPPRAPNQPQHF.

The rearrangement uses TRBV28 and TRBJ2-7, with D perhaps given as TRBD1 or TRBD2 (6 bases each). Looked up from germline, CDR1 is MDHEN and CDR2 is SYDVKM. V shed 2 bases and J shed 1 base, with 9 bases lying between them. The CDR3 contains 14 residues. The CDR3 spells CASSLRGTSYEQYF. In nucleotides, the CDR3 is TGTGCCAGCAGTTTAAGGGGGACTTCCTACGAGCAGTACTTC.

The V gene is TRBV19, the J gene TRBJ2-7; D not certain. V lost 6 bases, J lost 0 bases, and 15 bases lay in between. The CDR3 contains 15 residues. CDR1 LNHDA and CDR2 SQIVND come from the germline V gene (reference sequence). Here the CDR3 DNA reads TGTGCCAGTAGGGAGCAAGCATTCCCCTCCTACGAGCAGTACTTC. Protein: CASREQAFPSYEQYF.

In the case of this clone: The same CDR3 arises from other DNA sequences in this sample as well. The chain couples TRBV6-5 to TRBJ2-1, with D hard to call. Germline V gene sequence: CDR1 MNHEY, CDR2 SVGAGI. This CDR3 has 13 residues. The V and J ends lost 3 bases and 4 bases respectively, with 7 bases between them. The CDR3 spells CASSYHPYNEQFF. The CDR3 DNA reads TGTGCCAGCAGTTATCACCCTTACAATGAGCAGTTCTTC.

V and J are TRBV7-9 and TRBJ2-7; 8 nucleotides agree with TRBD1. With V trimmed by 1 base and J by 7 bases, 12 bases remained unmatched. Germline V gene sequence: CDR1 SEHNR, CDR2 FQNEAQ (reference sequence). The CDR3 covers 16 residues. Here the CDR3 DNA reads TGTGCCAGCAGCTTAGTTCTAGGACAGGGAATCGGGGAGCAGTACTTC. It specifies CASSLVLGQGIGEQYF. The variable domain in full, completed from reference TRBV7-9 and TRBJ2-7, reads DTGVSQNPRHKITKRGQNVTFRCDPISEHNRLYWYRQTLGQGPEFLTYFQNEAQLEKSRLLSDRFSAERPKGSFSTLEIQRTEQGDSAMYLCASSLVLGQGIGEQYFGPGTRLTVT.

The rearrangement uses TRBV28 and TRBJ2-7; possible D gene TRBD1, 6 bases. Per germline, CDR1 MDHEN and CDR2 SYDVKM. The CDR3 consists of 14 residues. V was trimmed by 6 bases and J by 1 base, leaving 13 bases between them. Here the CDR3 reads CASRYLDSSYEQYF. The CDR3 nucleotides are TGTGCCAGCAGGTACCTGGACAGTTCCTACGAGCAGTACTTC.

The rearrangement joins TRBV7-9 to TRBJ2-2; D call uncertain. CDR1 and CDR2 (germline): SEHNR, FQNEAQ (reference sequence). V was trimmed by 2 bases and J by 7 bases, leaving 5 bases between them. This CDR3 contains 12 residues. The CDR3 DNA sequence: TGTGCCAGCAGCTTACGGTTCGGGGAGCTGTTTTTT. It specifies CASSLRFGELFF.

This rearrangement joins TRBV5-1 to TRBJ2-5; perhaps TRBD2 as D (6 bases). The CDR3 covers 15 residues. Trimming removed 1 base from V and 0 bases from J, with 10 bases in between. Germline assignment: CDR1 SGHRS and CDR2 YFSETQ. The CDR3 DNA is TGCGCCAGCAGCTTGTACAGCGGGCACCAAGAGACCCAGTACTTC. As protein: CASSLYSGHQETQYF.

The chain combines TRBV6-6 with TRBJ2-2; TRBD2 might be the D (5 bases). The ends were cut back, 7 bases at V and 3 bases at J, with 18 bases in the middle. The CDR3 covers 16 residues. Per germline, CDR1 MNHNY and CDR2 SVGAGI (reference sequence). CDR3 coding DNA: TGTGCCAGCATCCAAACGTGGGAGTATGACACCGGGGAGCTGTTTTTT. It codes for CASIQTWEYDTGELFF.

The V and J genes are TRBV9 and TRBJ2-2; possible D gene TRBD2, 6 bases. Germline CDR1 is SGDLS and CDR2 is YYNGEE. Between the trimmed V and J ends, which lost 4 bases and 6 bases, there was a span of 13 bases. The CDR3 is made up of 14 amino acids. The CDR3 DNA reads TGTGCCAGCAGCCCCGGGGGTTTAGCCGGGGAGCTGTTTTTT. Its protein is CASSPGGLAGELFF.

The gene calls are TRBV6-6 and TRBJ2-7; no reliable D call. Trimming removed 3 bases from V and 0 bases from J, with 9 bases in between. CDR1 and CDR2 from the germline V gene are MNHNY and SVGAGI (reference sequence). The CDR3 sequence is 14 residues long. This CDR3 reads CASSYESSSYEQYF. In DNA form, the CDR3 reads TGTGCCAGCAGTTATGAGAGTTCCTCCTACGAGCAGTACTTC.

Concerning this clone: This sample also contains other DNA sequences that code for the same CDR3. The chain carries TRBV27 and TRBJ2-7, with TRBD1 identical over 9 bases. Germline-derived CDR1 and CDR2 are MNHEY and SMNVEV (reference sequence). The CDR3 has 15 residues. Trimming cost V 1 base and J 1 base; bases outside gene matches: 2. CDR3 in amino acids: CASSLLGTGSYEQYF. In DNA form, the CDR3 reads TGTGCCAGCAGTTTATTAGGGACAGGGTCCTACGAGCAGTACTTC.

This clone was counted once. The rearrangement links TRBV19 to TRBJ2-1; D gene unclear. The ends were cut back, 5 bases at V and 6 bases at J, with 14 bases in the middle. Germline CDR1 reads LNHDA; CDR2 reads SQIVND (reference sequence). CDR3 size: 14 residues. The CDR3: CASSVDSWVNEQFF. The CDR3 bases are TGTGCCAGTAGTGTCGACTCCTGGGTCAATGAGCAGTTCTTC.

CDR3 residues: CASSTTRSYEQYF. The CDR3 DNA is TGTGCCAGCAGTACGACTAGATCCTACGAGCAGTACTTC. The rearrangement joins TRBV7-2 to TRBJ2-7, with TRBD2 as a possible D gene (6 bases). The CDR3 length is 13 residues. Germline CDR1 reads SGHTA; CDR2 reads FQGNSA. V was pared by 6 bases and J by 1 base, with 10 bases between.

V usage is TRBV27 and J usage is TRBJ2-7, with TRBD1 matching over 11 bases. The CDR3 spans 14 residues. J was trimmed by 2 bases and V by 6 bases; bases with no gene match: 3. CDR1 and CDR2 from the germline V gene are MNHEY and SMNVEV (reference sequence). CDR3 sequence reads: CASRDRGRTYEQYF. The DNA for the CDR3 is TGTGCCAGCAGGGACAGGGGGCGAACCTACGAGCAGTACTTC.

The chain carries TRBV28 and TRBJ1-5; D gene unclear. V was clipped by 4 bases and J by 0 bases, with 13 bases between them. Germline V gene lookup returns CDR1 MDHEN and CDR2 SYDVKM. This CDR3 has 16 residues. The CDR3 DNA is TGTGCCAGCAGTTCCCCTCCGGAATATAGCAATCAGCCCCAGCATTTT. It translates to CASSSPPEYSNQPQHF.

The V gene is TRBV4-2, the J gene TRBJ2-7; TRBD2 agrees at 8 bases. The CDR3 loop spans 16 amino acids. Trimming removed 3 bases from V and 3 bases from J; junction bases left unmatched: 10. Germline V gene data show CDR1 as LGHNA and CDR2 as YNFKEQ. The CDR3 sequence: CASSHSGGGIGYEQYF. For the CDR3, the DNA is TGTGCCAGCAGCCACAGCGGGGGAGGCATTGGCTACGAGCAGTACTTC.

The chain recombines TRBV29-1 with TRBJ2-1; tentative D call: TRBD2 (5 bases). Germline lookup yields CDR1 SQVTM and CDR2 ANQGSEA. Trimming stripped 0 bases from V and 6 bases from J, with 18 bases between. The length of the CDR3 is 16 residues. The CDR3 loop is CSVEDPTQGLINEQFF. DNA of the CDR3: TGCAGCGTTGAAGACCCGACCCAAGGACTCATCAATGAGCAGTTCTTC.

This clone has just one count. The CDR3, as DNA: TGTGCCAGCAGCACCTTACTGGAGACCCAGTACTTC. Translation gives CASSTLLETQYF. This chain links TRBV21-1 with TRBJ2-5; the D call in the table, TRBD2, was not verified against the DNA. TRBV21-1 is annotated as a pseudogene. The CDR3 has 12 residues.

The genes are TRBV5-1 and TRBJ2-1, with D possibly matching TRBD1 (5 bases). Germline CDR1 is SGHRS and CDR2 is YFSETQ. The CDR3 runs 13 residues. The V and J ends lost 3 bases and 6 bases respectively, with 10 bases between them. CDR3 residues: CASSWGGVNEQFF. As DNA, the CDR3 is TGCGCCAGCAGCTGGGGCGGTGTCAATGAGCAGTTCTTC. Full variable domain (rest looked up from reference TRBV5-1 and TRBJ2-1): KAGVTQTPRYLIKTRGQQVTLSCSPISGHRSVSWYQQTPGQGLQFLFEYFSETQRNKGNFPGRFSGRQFSNSRSEMNVSTLELGDSALYLCASSWGGVNEQFFGPGTRLTVL.

This clone is a singleton in its sample. The genes are TRBV5-5 and TRBJ1-2; 10 nucleotides align to TRBD1. The length of the CDR3 is 17 residues. V lost 2 bases, J lost 2 bases, and 9 bases stayed unmatched. Germline CDR1 SGHKS, CDR2 YYEKEE (reference sequence). The CDR3 reads CASSFEGQGVSNYGYTF. The CDR3 DNA is TGTGCCAGCAGCTTCGAAGGACAGGGGGTCTCCAACTATGGCTACACCTTC.

The chain employs TRBV16 and TRBJ2-2; D is perhaps TRBD1 (6 bases). Deletions cut 2 bases from V and 4 bases from J, with 8 bases between. Germline CDR1 reads KGHSY; CDR2 reads FQNENV. The CDR3 length is 14 residues. This CDR3 reads CASSQGTITGELFF. The CDR3 coding sequence is TGTGCCAGCAGCCAAGGGACAATCACCGGGGAGCTGTTTTTT.

This chain links TRBV5-1 with TRBJ2-1; D not resolved. The CDR3 loop spans 16 amino acids. Trimming took off 0 bases at V and 5 bases at J, with 15 bases between the two ends. Germline CDR1 SGHRS, CDR2 YFSETQ. The CDR3 bases are TGCGCCAGCAGCTTGGGCGACTCGAAGGCCAACAATGAGCAGTTCTTC. Translation: CASSLGDSKANNEQFF.

This clone was seen a single time. CDR3 nucleotide sequence: TGTGCCAGCAGCTTAACGTCCAAAGAGCAGTTCTTC. Its protein is CASSLTSKEQFF. V is TRBV7-3 and J is TRBJ2-1; D unclear. The CDR3 loop spans 12 amino acids. Per germline, CDR1 SGHTA and CDR2 FQGTGA. V was cut by 0 bases and J by 10 bases, with 7 bases left in between.

This chain uses TRBV19 with TRBJ2-1, with 14 bases that match TRBD2. The CDR3 covers 19 residues. CDR1 LNHDA and CDR2 SQIVND come from the germline V gene (reference sequence). With V trimmed by 5 bases and J by 0 bases, 9 bases remained unmatched. The CDR3 nucleotides read TGTGCCAGTAGTCCGGGACTAGCGGGAGTCCAGAGCTCCTACAATGAGCAGTTCTTC. Protein: CASSPGLAGVQSSYNEQFF.

This clone occurred once. The CDR3 region is CASSFSGELFF. The CDR3 region has the DNA TGTGCCAGCAGCTTCAGCGGGGAGCTGTTTTTT. The chain uses TRBV9 and TRBJ2-2; D uncertain. CDR3 length: 11 residues. Germline lookup yields CDR1 SGDLS and CDR2 YYNGEE. Trimming shortened V by 4 bases and J by 7 bases, and 5 bases separated the two germline ends. Full variable domain (missing parts from reference TRBV9 and TRBJ2-2): DSGVTQTPKHLITATGQRVTLRCSPRSGDLSVYWYQQSLDQGLQFLIQYYNGEERAKGNILERFSAQQFPDLHSELNLSSLELGDSALYFCASSFSGELFFGEGSRLTVL.

The rearrangement uses TRBV5-6 and TRBJ1-1, with D possibly being TRBD1 (5 bases). The ends were cut back, 3 bases at V and 13 bases at J, with 19 bases in the middle. The CDR3 extends over 13 amino acids. CDR1 is SGHDT and CDR2 is YYEEEE in the germline V gene. The CDR3 DNA reads TGTGCCAGCAGCTCCTCGATTTGGGGGTATGATTTCTTT. Its translation is CASSSSIWGYDFF.

The gene calls are TRBV27 and TRBJ1-5, with TRBD1 matching 9 bases. Germline lookup yields CDR1 MNHEY and CDR2 SMNVEV (reference sequence). The CDR3 loop spans 15 amino acids. After removal of 9 bases from V and 8 bases from J, the junction contained 14 bases not matched to a gene. This CDR3 is CASNLQGAREKPQHF. The CDR3 bases are TGTGCCAGTAACCTACAGGGGGCGCGTGAGAAGCCCCAGCATTTT.